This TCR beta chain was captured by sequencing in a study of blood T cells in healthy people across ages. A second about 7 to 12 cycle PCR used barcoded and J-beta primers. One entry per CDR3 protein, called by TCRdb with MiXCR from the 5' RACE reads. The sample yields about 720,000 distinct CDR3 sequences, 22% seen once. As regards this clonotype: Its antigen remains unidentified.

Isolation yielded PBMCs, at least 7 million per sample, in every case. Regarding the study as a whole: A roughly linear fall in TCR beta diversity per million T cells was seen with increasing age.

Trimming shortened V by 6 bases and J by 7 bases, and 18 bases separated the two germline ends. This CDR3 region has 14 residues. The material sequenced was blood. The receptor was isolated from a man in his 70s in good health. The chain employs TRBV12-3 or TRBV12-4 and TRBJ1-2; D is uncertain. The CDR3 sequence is CASRSGQEGSGYTF. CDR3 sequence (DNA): TGTGCCAGCAGATCGGGCCAGGAGGGCTCTGGCTACACCTTC.